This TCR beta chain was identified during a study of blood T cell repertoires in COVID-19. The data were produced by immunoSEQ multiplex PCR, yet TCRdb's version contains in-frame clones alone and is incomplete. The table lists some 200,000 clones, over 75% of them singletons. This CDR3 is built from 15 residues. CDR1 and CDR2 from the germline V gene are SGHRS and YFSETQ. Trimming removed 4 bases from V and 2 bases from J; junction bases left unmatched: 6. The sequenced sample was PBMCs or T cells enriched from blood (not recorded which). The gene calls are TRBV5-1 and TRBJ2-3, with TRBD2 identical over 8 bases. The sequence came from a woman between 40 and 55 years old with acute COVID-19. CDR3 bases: TGCGCCAGCAGCCCATTAGCGGGGCACACAGATACGCAGTATTTT. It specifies CASSPLAGHTDTQYF.